Each of the 5 T cell receptor beta chains below was sequenced from the same sample in a study of response to subunit inactivated influenza vaccine (dated by TCRdb to the late 2010s). The method was RT-PCR. The instrument was an Illumina HiSeq 2500. The public reads were reprocessed in TCRdb via fastp at Q25 and MiXCR, keeping in-frame beta chains. One record per CDR3 amino acid sequence lists the most common genes and DNA. The sample table shows under 500,000 distinct CDR3 sequences, and 10% to 11% are seen once. The top ten hold approximately 12% of the sample. The time point label, read with the paper, signifies: 45 to 55 days after influenza vaccine administration. Source: PBMCs from blood, taken more than 35 days after vaccination. These receptor sequences come from a man in his forties or fifties who received an inactivated influenza vaccine. Donor details come from another sample of the same person, matched by shared clones.

This clonotype was seen at least ten times. The chain employs TRBV12-3 or TRBV12-4 and TRBJ2-1; TRBD2 agrees at 7 bases. This CDR3 is built from 15 residues. V gave up 1 base and J gave up 12 bases; unmatched junction bases: 12. The CDR3 coding sequence is TGTGCCAGCAGTTTAGGGGGAGGGCCGAGTGGGGGGCAGTTCTTC. Its protein product is CASSLGGGPSGGQFF.

The rearrangement joins TRBV20-1 to TRBJ2-7; D is perhaps TRBD2 (6 bases). The CDR3 is 13 amino acids. The germline V gene has CDR1 DFQATT and CDR2 SNEGSKA (reference sequence). The V gene lost 2 bases and the J gene lost 0 bases, with 8 bases spanning the gap. CDR3 residues: CSARRDSSYEQYF. The CDR3 DNA reads TGCAGTGCTAGAAGGGACTCCTCCTACGAGCAGTACTTC.

In this sample, this clonotype turned up a few times. The chain recombines TRBV6-1 with TRBJ2-3; 11 bases are a match to TRBD2. Trimming at V came to 8 bases and at J to 0 bases, leaving 4 bases not matched to a gene. The V gene's germline CDR1 is MNHNS and CDR2 SASEGT. The CDR3 contains 15 residues. Here the CDR3 DNA reads TGTGCCAGCGGATGGACTAGCGGGAGCACAGATACGCAGTATTTT. It codes for CASGWTSGSTDTQYF.

This clonotype has just a few counts. V gene TRBV29-1 combines with J gene TRBJ2-1, with D possibly TRBD1 on 6 matching bases. Trimming pared 3 bases from V and 1 base from J, leaving 13 bases between. Germline V lookup: CDR1 SQVTM, CDR2 ANQGSEA. The CDR3 loop spans 15 amino acids. The CDR3 nucleotides are TGCAGCGTTGACCGCGGACAGAGATCCTACAATGAGCAGTTCTTC. It translates to CSVDRGQRSYNEQFF.

This clonotype appeared many times. The chain has TRBV5-1 and TRBJ1-1, with 8 bases lining up with TRBD1. The CDR3 sequence is 14 residues long. Germline loops: CDR1 SGHRS, CDR2 YFSETQ. The junction had 6 bases not matched to a gene; V was cut back by 4 bases and J by 4 bases. DNA for the CDR3: TGCGCCAGCAGCCTACACGACAGGGGCACTGAAGCTTTCTTT. It codes for CASSLHDRGTEAFF.